A single sample gave rise to the 19 T cell receptor beta chains below, sequenced in a study of human CD8 memory T cell subsets. UMI-labeled 5' RACE was used to make TCR beta libraries. TCRdb reanalyzed the 5' RACE reads, giving one entry per CDR3 protein sequence and no DNA. This sample's clone table lists about 9,200 distinct CDR3 sequences. Specimen: CD8+ stem-like memory T cells (TSCM and TCM) sorted from PBMCs. Sample subset: stem-like memory CD8 T cells (TSTEM), CCR7+ PD-1- TIGIT-. The source is a human donor in good health.

The chain links TRBV7-8 to TRBJ2-7; there is no DNA to check the TCRdb D call of TRBD2. The CDR3 contains 15 residues. The germline gives CDR1 SGHVS, CDR2 FQNEAQ. The CDR3 sequence is CASSLAEGPVYEQYF. The full variable domain, with the rest looked up from reference TRBV7-8 and TRBJ2-7, is GAGVSQSPRYKVAKRGQDVALRCDPISGHVSLFWYQQALGQGPEFLTYFQNEAQLDKSGLPSDRFFAERPEGSVSTLKIQRTQQEDSAVYLCASSLAEGPVYEQYFGPGTRLTVT.

Measured by frequency, this clonotype is large. The rearrangement uses TRBV7-6 and TRBJ1-2; TCRdb indicates TRBD1, and absent DNA this call remains unverified. The CDR3 runs to 14 residues. The germline CDR1 and CDR2 sequences are SGHVS and FNYEAQ. The CDR3 loop reads CASSGPGQIYGYTF.

The CDR3 spells CASSLVLSPGANVLTF. This chain links TRBV11-1 with TRBJ2-6. This CDR3 comprises 16 residues. Germline V gene sequence: CDR1 SGHAT, CDR2 FQDESV (reference sequence).

V is TRBV6-5 and J is TRBJ2-5. The CDR3 is 14 amino acids. CDR1 and CDR2 (germline): MNHEY, SVGAGI. The CDR3 loop reads CASSYVANQETQYF.

V is TRBV2 and J is TRBJ1-6. Germline V lookup: CDR1 SNHLY, CDR2 FYNNEI. The CDR3 runs to 12 residues. The CDR3: CASSPYNSPLHF. Drawing the rest from reference TRBV2 and TRBJ1-6, the complete variable domain is EPEVTQTPSHQVTQMGQEVILRCVPISNHLYFYWYRQILGQKVEFLVSFYNNEISEKSEIFDDQFSVERPDGSNFTLKIRSTKLEDSAMYFCASSPYNSPLHFGNGTRLTVT.

The CDR3 reads CSANHEPGQGTYEQYF. The chain recombines TRBV20-1 with TRBJ2-7; checking the TCRdb D call of TRBD1 is not possible without DNA. The CDR3 runs to 16 residues. Germline V lookup: CDR1 DFQATT, CDR2 SNEGSKA (reference sequence).

Frequency places this clonotype as medium-sized (0.01 to 0.1%). V is TRBV23-1 and J is TRBJ1-4; no DNA is available, so the TRBD1 call from TCRdb remains unchecked. TRBV23-1 is an ORF, with its function uncertain. This CDR3 has 16 amino acids. The CDR3 sequence is CASSRQGFATNEKLFF.

This chain links TRBV20-1 with TRBJ2-1; TCRdb reports TRBD2, a call that lacks DNA to check it against. The germline V gene has CDR1 DFQATT and CDR2 SNEGSKA (reference sequence). CDR3 length equals 14 residues. CDR3 protein: CSASIVRLGGEQFF.

This clonotype registers medium-sized by frequency. The chain combines TRBV20-1 with TRBJ2-7; TCRdb returns TRBD1, unconfirmable since there is no DNA. CDR1 DFQATT and CDR2 SNEGSKA come from the germline V gene (reference sequence). The CDR3 has 13 amino acids. CDR3 in amino acids: CSAEGTDNYEQYF.

CDR3 sequence reads: CASSLDYRTSLPYEQYF. The V and J genes are TRBV11-2 and TRBJ2-7; TCRdb's D call, TRBD2, is unchecked because there is no DNA. The CDR3 covers 17 residues. Germline loops: CDR1 SGHAT, CDR2 FQNNGV.

The rearrangement joins TRBV5-1 to TRBJ2-1; no DNA is available, so the TRBD2 call from TCRdb remains unchecked. The CDR3 has 17 residues. CDR1 is SGHRS, CDR2 YFSETQ, per germline. Here the CDR3 reads CASSDSGRASSYNEQFF.

V gene TRBV2 combines with J gene TRBJ2-3; checking the TCRdb D call of TRBD1 is not possible without DNA. CDR1 SNHLY and CDR2 FYNNEI come from the germline V gene. The CDR3 length is 15 residues. CDR3 region: CASTSVRGSTDTQYF. The entire variable domain, with the rest obtained from reference TRBV2 and TRBJ2-3, is as follows: EPEVTQTPSHQVTQMGQEVILRCVPISNHLYFYWYRQILGQKVEFLVSFYNNEISEKSEIFDDQFSVERPDGSNFTLKIRSTKLEDSAMYFCASTSVRGSTDTQYFGPGTRLTVL.

The V gene is TRBV29-1, the J gene TRBJ1-2. The CDR3 consists of 14 residues. In germline, CDR1 is SQVTM, CDR2 ANQGSEA. The CDR3 spells CSVQSGEANYGYTF.

The CDR3: CSADDRANYGYTF. The chain combines TRBV20-1 with TRBJ1-2; as DNA is missing, the TRBD1 call by TCRdb cannot be tested. The CDR3 contains 13 residues. The germline gives CDR1 DFQATT, CDR2 SNEGSKA (reference sequence).

According to its frequency, this clonotype is medium-sized. The rearrangement joins TRBV9 to TRBJ2-3; the D call of TRBD1 rests on TCRdb alone, since no DNA is present to check it. The CDR3 is 17 residues long. Germline-derived CDR1 and CDR2 are SGDLS and YYNGEE. CDR3 amino acids: CASSAYPTPGRTDTQYF.

V usage is TRBV20-1 and J usage is TRBJ2-1; TCRdb calls TRBD2, which cannot be checked without DNA. Per the germline V gene, CDR1 is DFQATT and CDR2 is SNEGSKA (reference sequence). This CDR3 contains 16 residues. The CDR3 spells CSASQPTPSGYHEQFF.

The chain uses TRBV3-1 and TRBJ2-2; the D gene TCRdb calls, TRBD2, cannot be checked with no DNA. The CDR3 runs 17 residues. Germline assignment: CDR1 LGHDT and CDR2 YNNKEL (reference sequence). CDR3 region: CASSQEGGLPSTGELFF.

V is TRBV7-9 and J is TRBJ1-1. Germline loops: CDR1 SEHNR, CDR2 FQNEAQ (reference sequence). The CDR3 spans 14 residues. The CDR3 here is CASSMTDMNTEAFF.

The chain combines TRBV5-1 with TRBJ2-1; TCRdb proposes TRBD2, but this gene call is untestable without DNA. There are 15 residues in the CDR3. Germline CDR1 and CDR2: SGHRS and YFSETQ. The CDR3 sequence is CASSLGLAGYNEQFF. Using reference TRBV5-1 and TRBJ2-1 for the parts outside the CDR3, the full variable domain is KAGVTQTPRYLIKTRGQQVTLSCSPISGHRSVSWYQQTPGQGLQFLFEYFSETQRNKGNFPGRFSGRQFSNSRSEMNVSTLELGDSALYLCASSLGLAGYNEQFFGPGTRLTVL.